In its sample, the clone carrying this TCR beta chain was seen once. Its target is not known. Unique molecular identifiers, one per molecule, were present on every TCR cDNA molecule. TCRdb recomputed calls from the 5' RACE reads with MiXCR, one row per CDR3 protein. The sample gives almost 75,000 distinct CDR3 sequences, approximately 12% of which show up once; 6.5% to 7.5% is in the top ten. Time point here: sample taken at primary tumor resection. Unsorted samples of tumor, nontumor lung or frozen PBMC had their whole RNA sequenced. Untreated early-stage non-small cell lung cancer patients, approximately 79 in total, were the donors. This CDR3 has 14 amino acids. Trimming left V 6 bases short and J 1 base short, with 13 bases between. Germline assignment: CDR1 SQVTM and CDR2 ANQGSEA. The data are from a study of spatial heterogeneity in lung cancer. The overall study: More beta-chain than alpha-chain sequences were consistently detected. Overall study results and limits: Blood showed ubiquitous tumor TCRs more often at resection than at routine follow-up.

The chain joins TRBV29-1 to TRBJ2-1, with a tentative D call TRBD1 (6 bases). The receptor's source is a male donor with early-stage non-small cell lung cancer. Source: PBMCs, taken at surgery. CDR3 bases: TGCAGCGTAACAGGGAGTGGATCCTACAATGAGCAGTTCTTC. It is translated as CSVTGSGSYNEQFF.